Reported below is one T cell receptor (beta chain). The antigen is unknown. Generated by immunoSEQ multiplex PCR, the TCRdb table keeps only in-frame clones and is missing some. The profile shows 45,000 to 55,000 clones, roughly 79% of them singletons. This specimen comes from a study of OX40 agonist ivuxolimab in advanced cancers. Across the whole study: Ivuxolimab, which is an agonistic anti-OX40 (CD134) antibody, was administered to the patients. Study-wide findings and caveats: Certain nonresponders likewise exhibited a low normalized T-cell clonal expansion. At 0.1 to 3.0 mg/kg, CD4+ and CD8+ blood T cells expanded clonally by week 6. Partial responders at 0.1-3.0 mg/kg showed near-lowest clonal expansion.

Germline CDR1 is ENHRY and CDR2 is SYGVKD. Trimming cost V 0 bases and J 5 bases, with 14 bases left between them. This CDR3 spans 17 amino acids. The sequence was collected from an adult with an advanced solid tumor such as melanoma, head and neck, liver or kidney cancer. The source material was CD4+ or CD8+ T cells sorted from blood, sampled in a trial of the OX40 agonist ivuxolimab. The chain has TRBV10-3 and TRBJ1-6; tentative D call: TRBD1 (5 bases). As DNA, the CDR3 is TGTGCCATCAGTGAGTCGGGGGGAGGTCGGAATAATTCACCCCTCCACTTT. Translating gives CAISESGGGRNNSPLHF.